The entry below describes one T cell receptor (beta chain). Its target is unknown. The junction and the germline gene differ at one end; a read error may be behind it. A sample-barcoded 5' primer and a J-beta primer mix were used in a second PCR of roughly 7 to 12 cycles. TCRdb fed the 5' RACE reads into MiXCR, producing one record per CDR3 protein. Among about 900,000 distinct CDR3 sequences listed, about 48% were seen once. The sample comes from a study of blood T cells in healthy people across ages. Study conclusions and caveats: Total diversity from one million sequenced T cells was likely underestimated.

Donors were healthy Caucasian individuals from Russia aged about 6 to 90. The CDR3 runs to 13 residues. Germline V CDR1 and CDR2: MNHEY, SVGAGI. V usage is TRBV6-5 and J usage is TRBJ2-1; D is ambiguous. This receptor was obtained from a man aged 25-40 years in good health. Sequenced input: blood. CDR3 region: CASSYERYNERFF. For the CDR3, the DNA is TGTGCCAGCAGTTACGAACGGTACAATGAGCGGTTCTTC.